A selection of T cell receptor beta chains follows, all from one sample in a study of lymphopenia after photon versus proton radiotherapy. Libraries were prepared by immunoSEQ multiplex PCR; TCRdb keeps only in-frame clonotypes and omits some of them. Among roughly 30,000 clones listed, around 90% were seen once. This specimen consisted of peripheral blood, obtained from a patient treated with proton-based radiotherapy. The receptors were sampled from a woman aged 60 to 75 with cholangiocarcinoma. Some clones in this sample may be carry-over from other donors' samples. The CDR3 runs from the conserved cysteine through the conserved F or W. The order of the fields is V gene, J gene, CDR3 length, clone size, D gene, CDR3 protein, CDR3 DNA. A D gene is named only where the DNA matches it firmly. Expanded clones get a size class; other rows say once, few or many, or leave the size out.

V gene: TRBV19; J gene: TRBJ2-3; CDR3 length: 14; clone size: NA; D gene: TRBD1; CDR3 protein: CASTIGQGTDTQYF; CDR3 DNA: TGTGCCAGTACCATAGGACAGGGCACAGATACGCAGTATTTT
V gene: TRBV30; J gene: TRBJ2-7; CDR3 length: 14; clone size: NA; D gene: TRBD1; CDR3 protein: CAWRGTGNTYEQYF; CDR3 DNA: TGTGCCTGGAGAGGGACAGGGAACACCTACGAGCAGTACTTC
V gene: TRBV6-5; J gene: TRBJ2-7; CDR3 length: 13; clone size: NA; D gene: NA; CDR3 protein: CASRMAGAYEQYF; CDR3 DNA: TGTGCCAGCAGGATGGCGGGTGCCTACGAGCAGTACTTC
V gene: TRBV28; J gene: TRBJ1-4; CDR3 length: 15; clone size: NA; D gene: TRBD1; CDR3 protein: CASSGPGQRNEKLFF; CDR3 DNA: TGTGCCAGCAGTGGACCGGGACAGCGGAATGAAAAACTGTTTTTT
V gene: TRBV29-1; J gene: TRBJ2-1; CDR3 length: 12; clone size: NA; D gene: NA; CDR3 protein: CSAGQSYNEQFF; CDR3 DNA: TGCAGCGCCGGACAGTCCTACAATGAGCAGTTCTTC
V gene: TRBV7-2; J gene: TRBJ2-5; CDR3 length: 12; clone size: NA; D gene: TRBD2; CDR3 protein: CASSVRPGTIHF; CDR3 DNA: TGTGCCAGCAGTGTCCGTCCCGGGACTATCCACTTC
V gene: TRBV7-2; J gene: TRBJ2-7; CDR3 length: 14; clone size: NA; D gene: TRBD2; CDR3 protein: CASSFSSGDYEQYF; CDR3 DNA: TGTGCCAGCAGCTTCTCTAGCGGAGACTACGAGCAGTACTTC
V gene: TRBV6-5; J gene: TRBJ2-1; CDR3 length: 14; clone size: NA; D gene: TRBD1; CDR3 protein: CASSYSWTGEGQFF; CDR3 DNA: TGTGCCAGCAGTTACTCATGGACAGGGGAAGGGCAGTTCTTC
V gene: TRBV19; J gene: TRBJ2-3; CDR3 length: 13; clone size: NA; D gene: NA; CDR3 protein: CASSRQYTDTQYF; CDR3 DNA: TGTGCCAGTAGTCGGCAGTACACAGATACGCAGTATTTT
V gene: TRBV6-6; J gene: TRBJ1-2; CDR3 length: 16; clone size: NA; D gene: TRBD1; CDR3 protein: CASREDRGFPIYGYTF; CDR3 DNA: TGTGCCAGCAGAGAGGACAGGGGGTTTCCCATCTATGGCTACACCTTC
V gene: TRBV6-5; J gene: TRBJ1-4; CDR3 length: 15; clone size: NA; D gene: NA; CDR3 protein: CASSYGGATNEKLFF; CDR3 DNA: TGTGCCAGCAGTTACGGCGGTGCAACTAATGAAAAACTGTTTTTT
V gene: TRBV11-2; J gene: TRBJ2-7; CDR3 length: 12; clone size: NA; D gene: NA; CDR3 protein: CASSFSSYEQYF; CDR3 DNA: TGTGCCAGCAGCTTCTCTAGTTACGAGCAGTACTTC
V gene: TRBV5-6; J gene: TRBJ2-3; CDR3 length: 15; clone size: NA; D gene: TRBD2; CDR3 protein: CASSWTSGGTDTQYF; CDR3 DNA: TGTGCCAGCAGCTGGACTAGCGGGGGCACAGATACGCAGTATTTT
V gene: TRBV7-9; J gene: TRBJ2-3; CDR3 length: 16; clone size: few; D gene: TRBD2; CDR3 protein: CASSSGLAGNKDTQYF; CDR3 DNA: TGTGCCAGCAGCTCGGGACTAGCGGGAAATAAAGATACGCAGTATTTT
V gene: TRBV5-1; J gene: TRBJ2-3; CDR3 length: 14; clone size: NA; D gene: NA; CDR3 protein: CASSLGSFTDTQYF; CDR3 DNA: TGCGCCAGCAGCTTGGGTTCTTTCACAGATACGCAGTATTTT
V gene: TRBV5-1; J gene: TRBJ1-3; CDR3 length: 18; clone size: NA; D gene: TRBD1; CDR3 protein: CASSLTPGTVSSGNTIYF; CDR3 DNA: TGCGCCAGCAGCTTAACACCCGGGACAGTCAGCTCTGGAAACACCATATATTTT
V gene: TRBV18; J gene: TRBJ2-7; CDR3 length: 14; clone size: NA; D gene: TRBD1; CDR3 protein: CASSPPNRGYEQYF; CDR3 DNA: TGTGCCAGCTCACCACCGAACAGGGGGTACGAGCAGTACTTC
V gene: TRBV2; J gene: TRBJ2-7; CDR3 length: 12; clone size: NA; D gene: NA; CDR3 protein: CASSVQTEEQYF; CDR3 DNA: TGTGCCAGCAGTGTCCAGACGGAAGAGCAGTACTTC
V gene: TRBV29-1; J gene: TRBJ2-2; CDR3 length: 13; clone size: NA; D gene: NA; CDR3 protein: CSVEGQVPGELFF; CDR3 DNA: TGCAGCGTTGAGGGTCAGGTCCCCGGGGAGCTGTTTTTT
V gene: TRBV7-2; J gene: TRBJ2-7; CDR3 length: 16; clone size: NA; D gene: NA; CDR3 protein: CASSSKTGTRTYEQYF; CDR3 DNA: TGTGCCAGCAGCTCAAAGACCGGGACCAGAACCTACGAGCAGTACTTC
V gene: TRBV5-1; J gene: TRBJ2-7; CDR3 length: 14; clone size: NA; D gene: NA; CDR3 protein: CASNPPDRSYEQYF; CDR3 DNA: TGCGCCAGCAACCCTCCGGATCGCTCCTACGAGCAGTACTTC
V gene: TRBV19; J gene: TRBJ2-1; CDR3 length: 15; clone size: NA; D gene: NA; CDR3 protein: CASSIGTNSYNEQFF; CDR3 DNA: TGTGCCAGTAGTATTGGGACAAACTCCTACAATGAGCAGTTCTTC
V gene: TRBV7-8; J gene: TRBJ2-1; CDR3 length: 16; clone size: NA; D gene: NA; CDR3 protein: CASSLARRAKRNEQFF; CDR3 DNA: TGTGCCAGCAGCTTAGCGCGAAGGGCGAAACGCAATGAGCAGTTCTTC
V gene: TRBV4-2; J gene: TRBJ1-2; CDR3 length: 12; clone size: NA; D gene: NA; CDR3 protein: CASSQDRYGYTF; CDR3 DNA: TGTGCCAGCAGCCAAGATCGTTACGGCTACACCTTC
V gene: TRBV7-2; J gene: TRBJ2-7; CDR3 length: 14; clone size: NA; D gene: NA; CDR3 protein: CASSLSNWGDEQYF; CDR3 DNA: TGTGCCAGCAGCTTGTCAAACTGGGGGGACGAGCAGTACTTC
V gene: TRBV27; J gene: TRBJ1-1; CDR3 length: 14; clone size: NA; D gene: NA; CDR3 protein: CASSSPRPNTEAFF; CDR3 DNA: TGTGCCAGCAGTTCCCCGAGGCCGAACACTGAAGCTTTCTTT
V gene: TRBV7-2; J gene: TRBJ1-5; CDR3 length: 15; clone size: NA; D gene: NA; CDR3 protein: CASSARRNSNQPQHF; CDR3 DNA: TGTGCCAGCAGCGCCAGGAGAAATAGCAATCAGCCCCAGCATTTT
V gene: TRBV10-1; J gene: TRBJ2-3; CDR3 length: 15; clone size: NA; D gene: NA; CDR3 protein: CASSDGGQTGDTQYF; CDR3 DNA: TGCGCCAGCAGTGATGGGGGCCAGACCGGGGATACGCAGTATTTT
V gene: TRBV18; J gene: TRBJ1-5; CDR3 length: 15; clone size: NA; D gene: TRBD1; CDR3 protein: CASSPGTGQDQPQHF; CDR3 DNA: TGTGCCAGCTCTCCCGGGACAGGGCAAGATCAGCCCCAGCATTTT
V gene: TRBV28; J gene: TRBJ2-2; CDR3 length: 12; clone size: NA; D gene: NA; CDR3 protein: CASTLGTGELFF; CDR3 DNA: TGTGCCAGCACCCTGGGGACCGGGGAGCTGTTTTTT
V gene: TRBV7-2; J gene: TRBJ1-4; CDR3 length: 15; clone size: NA; D gene: NA; CDR3 protein: CASSLGSGTPEKLFF; CDR3 DNA: TGTGCCAGCAGCTTAGGGTCCGGGACGCCAGAAAAACTGTTTTTT
V gene: TRBV5-1; J gene: TRBJ2-1; CDR3 length: 17; clone size: NA; D gene: TRBD2; CDR3 protein: CASSSSSGAEEGGEQFF; CDR3 DNA: TGCGCCAGCAGCTCCTCTAGCGGGGCCGAGGAAGGGGGTGAGCAGTTCTTC
V gene: TRBV28; J gene: TRBJ1-1; CDR3 length: 16; clone size: NA; D gene: NA; CDR3 protein: CASSLKTRVGVAEAFF; CDR3 DNA: TGTGCCAGCAGTTTAAAAACCAGGGTAGGAGTAGCTGAAGCTTTCTTT
V gene: TRBV4-2; J gene: TRBJ2-7; CDR3 length: 14; clone size: NA; D gene: TRBD1; CDR3 protein: CASSQGPGGYEQYF; CDR3 DNA: TGTGCCAGCAGCCAAGGGCCAGGGGGCTACGAGCAGTACTTC
V gene: TRBV18; J gene: TRBJ2-7; CDR3 length: 15; clone size: NA; D gene: NA; CDR3 protein: CASSAGTPTPYEQYF; CDR3 DNA: TGTGCCAGCTCAGCCGGGACACCGACTCCCTACGAGCAGTACTTC
V gene: TRBV4-1; J gene: TRBJ1-5; CDR3 length: 18; clone size: NA; D gene: TRBD1; CDR3 protein: CASSQLPGTELYYQPQHF; CDR3 DNA: TGCGCCAGCAGCCAATTACCCGGGACAGAACTCTATTATCAGCCCCAGCATTTT
V gene: TRBV7-8; J gene: TRBJ2-5; CDR3 length: 16; clone size: NA; D gene: NA; CDR3 protein: CASSLARAQGQETQYF; CDR3 DNA: TGTGCCAGCAGCTTAGCTAGGGCGCAGGGGCAAGAGACCCAGTACTTC
V gene: TRBV5-6; J gene: TRBJ1-2; CDR3 length: 14; clone size: NA; D gene: TRBD1; CDR3 protein: CASSLRGQNYGYTF; CDR3 DNA: TGTGCCAGCAGCCTCAGGGGGCAGAACTATGGCTACACCTTC
V gene: TRBV9; J gene: TRBJ2-3; CDR3 length: 14; clone size: NA; D gene: TRBD2; CDR3 protein: CASSDRDYTDTQYF; CDR3 DNA: TGTGCCAGCAGCGACCGGGACTACACAGATACGCAGTATTTT
V gene: TRBV28; J gene: TRBJ1-1; CDR3 length: 13; clone size: NA; D gene: NA; CDR3 protein: CASSSLANTEAFF; CDR3 DNA: TGTGCCAGCAGTTCCCTTGCGAACACTGAAGCTTTCTTT
V gene: TRBV19; J gene: TRBJ1-5; CDR3 length: 17; clone size: NA; D gene: TRBD1; CDR3 protein: CASSVYLRDRGNQPQHF; CDR3 DNA: TGTGCCAGTAGTGTATATTTAAGAGACAGGGGCAATCAGCCCCAGCATTTT
V gene: TRBV7-3; J gene: TRBJ2-1; CDR3 length: 15; clone size: NA; D gene: NA; CDR3 protein: CASSSSRALWDEQFF; CDR3 DNA: TGTGCCAGCAGCTCCAGCAGGGCCTTATGGGATGAGCAGTTCTTC
V gene: TRBV4-1; J gene: TRBJ2-7; CDR3 length: 16; clone size: NA; D gene: TRBD1; CDR3 protein: CASSQDLTGYSYEQYF; CDR3 DNA: TGCGCCAGCAGCCAAGATCTGACAGGGTACTCCTACGAGCAGTACTTC
V gene: TRBV10-3; J gene: TRBJ1-5; CDR3 length: 13; clone size: NA; D gene: TRBD1; CDR3 protein: CAISGTGFQPQHF; CDR3 DNA: TGTGCCATCAGTGGGACAGGGTTTCAGCCCCAGCATTTT
V gene: TRBV18; J gene: TRBJ2-7; CDR3 length: 16; clone size: NA; D gene: NA; CDR3 protein: CASSPPERGSSYEQYF; CDR3 DNA: TGTGCCAGCTCACCACCTGAACGGGGTAGCTCCTACGAGCAGTACTTC
V gene: TRBV6-5; J gene: TRBJ1-1; CDR3 length: 14; clone size: NA; D gene: NA; CDR3 protein: CASSYSAGNTEAFF; CDR3 DNA: TGTGCCAGCAGTTACTCTGCAGGAAACACTGAAGCTTTCTTT
V gene: TRBV6-1; J gene: TRBJ1-1; CDR3 length: 15; clone size: NA; D gene: TRBD1; CDR3 protein: CASSGMGQGMDEAFF; CDR3 DNA: TGTGCCAGCAGTGGGATGGGACAGGGGATGGATGAAGCTTTCTTT
V gene: TRBV2; J gene: TRBJ1-3; CDR3 length: 15; clone size: NA; D gene: NA; CDR3 protein: CASSARTVSGNTIYF; CDR3 DNA: TGTGCCAGCAGCGCGAGGACAGTCTCTGGAAACACCATATATTTT
V gene: TRBV19; J gene: TRBJ2-5; CDR3 length: 13; clone size: NA; D gene: TRBD2; CDR3 protein: CASSSGTTETQYF; CDR3 DNA: TGTGCCAGTAGTTCCGGGACTACAGAGACCCAGTACTTC
V gene: TRBV27; J gene: TRBJ2-1; CDR3 length: 17; clone size: NA; D gene: NA; CDR3 protein: CASSTYTPWNREAQQFF; CDR3 DNA: TGTGCCAGCAGTACGTATACCCCTTGGAACCGGGAAGCTCAGCAGTTCTTC
V gene: TRBV6-1; J gene: TRBJ2-3; CDR3 length: 15; clone size: NA; D gene: TRBD1; CDR3 protein: CASSADRVVRDTQYF; CDR3 DNA: TGTGCCAGCAGCGCGGACAGGGTGGTGAGGGATACGCAGTATTTT
V gene: TRBV7-3; J gene: TRBJ1-6; CDR3 length: 15; clone size: once; D gene: NA; CDR3 protein: CASSLDRSYNSPLHF; CDR3 DNA: TGTGCCAGCAGCTTGGATCGCTCCTATAATTCACCCCTCCACTTT
V gene: TRBV10-2; J gene: TRBJ2-5; CDR3 length: 14; clone size: NA; D gene: NA; CDR3 protein: CASRSGGGPQTQYF; CDR3 DNA: TGCGCCAGCAGGTCAGGGGGAGGGCCCCAGACCCAGTACTTC
V gene: TRBV18; J gene: TRBJ2-3; CDR3 length: 17; clone size: once; D gene: TRBD2; CDR3 protein: CASSPPVLAGGTDTQYF; CDR3 DNA: TGTGCCAGCTCACCACCGGTGCTAGCGGGGGGCACAGATACGCAGTATTTT
V gene: TRBV27; J gene: TRBJ1-1; CDR3 length: 12; clone size: NA; D gene: NA; CDR3 protein: CASSFRDGEAFF; CDR3 DNA: TGTGCCAGCAGTTTCCGGGACGGTGAAGCTTTCTTT
V gene: TRBV11-2; J gene: TRBJ2-1; CDR3 length: 15; clone size: NA; D gene: TRBD2; CDR3 protein: CASSLPSGSYNEQFF; CDR3 DNA: TGTGCCAGCAGCTTACCCAGCGGGAGTTACAATGAGCAGTTCTTC
V gene: TRBV7-6; J gene: TRBJ2-3; CDR3 length: 18; clone size: NA; D gene: TRBD2; CDR3 protein: CASSLGLAGGAPTDTQYF; CDR3 DNA: TGTGCCAGCAGCTTAGGACTAGCGGGAGGTGCCCCCACAGATACGCAGTATTTT
V gene: TRBV7-9; J gene: TRBJ2-5; CDR3 length: 14; clone size: NA; D gene: NA; CDR3 protein: CASSTGTIQETQYF; CDR3 DNA: TGTGCCAGCAGCACAGGGACAATACAAGAGACCCAGTACTTC
V gene: TRBV18; J gene: TRBJ1-2; CDR3 length: 14; clone size: NA; D gene: TRBD1; CDR3 protein: CASSPSTGGLGYTF; CDR3 DNA: TGTGCCAGCTCGCCATCTACAGGGGGTTTAGGCTACACCTTC
V gene: TRBV12-5; J gene: TRBJ2-7; CDR3 length: 15; clone size: NA; D gene: NA; CDR3 protein: CASGLVLHKTYEQYF; CDR3 DNA: TGTGCTAGTGGTTTGGTACTACATAAAACCTACGAGCAGTACTTC